This T cell receptor (beta chain) was obtained from a study of blood T cell repertoires in COVID-19. CDR3 size: 14 residues. TCRdb keeps only in-frame clones here, not all; method: immunoSEQ multiplex PCR. The top ten clones hold over 2.5% of a sample with a few hundred thousand clones, around 84% of them seen once. The sample consisted of peripheral blood. The chain employs TRBV21-1 and TRBJ1-2; TRBD1, the table's D call, was not compared with the DNA. TRBV21-1 counts as a pseudogene. This clonotype was sampled from a human donor in a cohort sampled during active COVID-19. The chain's CDR3 is CASATGGSNYGYTF. The CDR3 region has the DNA TGTGCCAGCGCCACAGGGGGCTCTAACTATGGCTACACCTTC.